Detailed here is one TCR beta chain. These data belong to a study of OX40 agonist ivuxolimab in advanced cancers. Across the study: The dose of intravenous ivuxolimab that patients received every 2 weeks ranged from 0.01 to 10 mg/kg. Partial responses were achieved by three patients, of whom one had hepatocellular carcinoma and two had cutaneous melanoma.

Germline CDR1 reads MGHRA; CDR2 reads YSYEKL. The CDR3 sequence is 15 residues long. V was cut by 0 bases and J by 4 bases, with 13 bases left in between. Assay used: immunoSEQ multiplex PCR; TCRdb lists only in-frame clones, some missing. The sample consists of 20,000 to 25,000 clones, approximately 90% of them appearing once. On cycle 4 day 1 and cycle 7 day 1, as well as at baseline, blood was sampled. The receptor was isolated from an adult with an advanced solid tumor such as melanoma, head and neck, liver or kidney cancer. The genes are TRBV4-1 and TRBJ2-7; D remains unclear. The sample was CD4+ or CD8+ T cells sorted from blood, taken in a trial of the OX40 agonist ivuxolimab. The CDR3 coding sequence is TGCGCCAGCAGCCAAGACCCTCCGGGCGCATACGAGCAGTACTTC. Protein sequence: CASSQDPPGAYEQYF.